A single sample is the source of the 20 T cell receptor beta chains below, sequenced in a study of blood T cell repertoires in COVID-19. TCRdb keeps only in-frame clones here, not all; method: immunoSEQ multiplex PCR. The repertoire holds 310,000 or so clones, with roughly 86% as singletons. Input material: peripheral blood. Source of these receptors: a woman aged 25 to 45 who had recovered from COVID-19.

V gene TRBV13 combines with J gene TRBJ2-5; TRBD1 agrees at 7 bases. The V gene's germline CDR1 is PRHDT and CDR2 FYEKMQ (reference sequence). The length of the CDR3 is 13 residues. Trimming at V came to 6 bases and at J to 5 bases, leaving 6 bases not matched to a gene. DNA of the CDR3: TGTGCCAGCAGAAACAGGGGAGTGGAGACCCAGTACTTC. This gives the protein CASRNRGVETQYF.

The genes are TRBV27 and TRBJ2-1, with 16 bases lining up with TRBD2. Per germline, CDR1 MNHEY and CDR2 SMNVEV (reference sequence). Unmatched junction bases numbered 12, after V lost 6 bases and J lost 4 bases. The CDR3 runs to 19 residues. The CDR3 DNA is TGTGCCAGCAGCATGACAAGGGGACTAGCGGGGGGGCCGTACAATGAGCAGTTCTTC. Protein: CASSMTRGLAGGPYNEQFF.

The chain has TRBV11-3 and TRBJ2-7; D is unresolved. The CDR3 spans 11 residues. Germline CDR1 reads SGHNT; CDR2 reads YENEEA. Trimming shortened V by 5 bases and J by 7 bases, and 9 bases separated the two germline ends. In nucleotides, the CDR3 is TGTGCCAGCAGCCTAAAGTGGGAGCAGTACTTC. Its protein product is CASSLKWEQYF.

V and J are TRBV19 and TRBJ1-5, with 9 bases aligning to TRBD1. The trim removed 3 bases at V and 2 bases at J, leaving 11 bases unmatched. CDR3 length: 18 amino acids. CDR1 is LNHDA, CDR2 SQIVND, per germline (reference sequence). CDR3 residues: CASSIKRQGGSGNQPQHF. CDR3 DNA sequence: TGTGCCAGTAGTATCAAACGACAGGGGGGTTCGGGCAATCAGCCCCAGCATTTT.

CDR3 residues: CASSLVLRAYTDTQYF. The CDR3 DNA reads TGCGCCAGCAGCTTGGTTTTGCGGGCCTACACAGATACGCAGTATTTT. The chain couples TRBV5-1 to TRBJ2-3; tentative D call: TRBD2 (5 bases). This CDR3 has 16 residues. Per the germline V gene, CDR1 is SGHRS and CDR2 is YFSETQ. With 0 bases removed from V and 2 bases from J, the gap between germline ends came to 13 bases.

The chain joins TRBV6-2 or TRBV6-3 to TRBJ1-5; D possibly corresponds to TRBD1 (5 bases). The CDR3 has 15 amino acids. Trimming cost V 2 bases and J 3 bases, with 11 bases left between them. Germline lookup yields CDR1 MNHEY and CDR2 SVGEGT. CDR3 in DNA: TGTGCCAGCAGTTACCCGGGGGGGGACAATCAGCCCCAGCATTTT. This sequence encodes CASSYPGGDNQPQHF.

The V gene is TRBV4-1, the J gene TRBJ2-2; D is undetermined. The CDR3 has 19 residues. CDR1 is MGHRA and CDR2 is YSYEKL in the germline V gene. V lost 1 base and J 3 bases, leaving 21 bases between the germline ends. CDR3 coding DNA: TGCGCCAGCAGCCAAGTCCCAGTTAGCTCGACCCGGGACACCGGGGAGCTGTTTTTT. It specifies CASSQVPVSSTRDTGELFF.

This chain joins TRBV10-3 and TRBJ2-4; D not resolved. CDR1 is ENHRY, CDR2 SYGVKD, per germline. This CDR3 contains 12 residues. V lost 6 bases, J lost 8 bases, and 11 bases lay in between. CDR3 in DNA: TGTGCCATCAGCACGGTCCGGGACATTCAGTACTTC. Translation: CAISTVRDIQYF.

The chain carries TRBV7-2 and TRBJ2-5, with 14 bases that match TRBD2. The CDR3 contains 16 residues. Per the germline V gene, CDR1 is SGHTA and CDR2 is FQGNSA. Losses at the gene ends were 4 bases for V and 2 bases for J; bases not matched to a gene: 3. The CDR3 nucleotides are TGTGCCAGCAGCTCAGGACTAGCGGGGGGACAAGAGACCCAGTACTTC. Translating it yields CASSSGLAGGQETQYF. The full variable domain, with the rest looked up from reference TRBV7-2 and TRBJ2-5, is GAGVSQSPSNKVTEKGKDVELRCDPISGHTALYWYRQSLGQGLEFLIYFQGNSAPDKSGLPSDRFSAERTGGSVSTLTIQRTQQEDSAVYLCASSSGLAGGQETQYFGPGTRLLVL.

The chain links TRBV6-6 to TRBJ2-7; possible D gene TRBD2, 6 bases. Trimming pared 5 bases from V and 2 bases from J, leaving 19 bases between. The CDR3 consists of 16 residues. CDR1 and CDR2 (germline): MNHNY, SVGAGI (reference sequence). The CDR3, as DNA: TGTGCCAGCAGTCCTAGAGCTAGCGTCGGGACCTACGAGCAGTACTTC. This translates into CASSPRASVGTYEQYF.

V usage is TRBV29-1 and J usage is TRBJ2-7, with D maybe TRBD1 (5 bases). With 8 bases removed from V and 2 bases from J, the gap between germline ends came to 16 bases. Germline CDR1 SQVTM, CDR2 ANQGSEA. The CDR3 is 13 amino acids. The CDR3 region is CSNPTVAPYEQYF. The CDR3 nucleotides are TGCAGCAATCCGACAGTCGCACCCTACGAGCAGTACTTC.

This rearrangement joins TRBV3-1 (or the pseudogene TRBV3-2) to TRBJ1-6, with 9 bases aligning to TRBD1. The CDR3 is made up of 15 amino acids. Germline V CDR1 and CDR2: LGHDT, YNNKEL (reference sequence). V trimming: 4 bases; J trimming: 7 bases; junction bases outside the gene matches: 5. CDR3 bases: TGTGCCAGCAGCCCAGGACAGGGGATAAATTCACCCCTCCACTTT. It translates to CASSPGQGINSPLHF.

V and J are TRBV10-3 and TRBJ2-1; 14 bases align to TRBD2. This CDR3 comprises 15 residues. Trimming cost V 6 bases and J 8 bases; bases outside gene matches: 6. Germline V CDR1 and CDR2: ENHRY, SYGVKD. The CDR3 sequence: CAIRPGTSGSDEQFF. The CDR3 bases are TGTGCCATCAGACCCGGGACTAGCGGGAGCGATGAGCAGTTCTTC.

The gene calls are TRBV2 and TRBJ1-2; no clear D gene. The germline V gene has CDR1 SNHLY and CDR2 FYNNEI. V gave up 7 bases and J gave up 2 bases, with 11 bases separating them. This CDR3 has 13 residues. The DNA of the CDR3 is TGTGCCAGCATAAGACACCCCAACTATGGCTACACCTTC. Protein: CASIRHPNYGYTF.

J is TRBJ1-2 and V is TRBV6-5; TRBD1 matches 8 bases. This CDR3 spans 13 amino acids. Trimming at V came to 4 bases and at J to 4 bases, leaving 2 bases not matched to a gene. Germline V lookup: CDR1 MNHEY, CDR2 SVGAGI. CDR3: CASSSDRVYGYTF. The CDR3 DNA sequence: TGTGCCAGCAGTTCGGACAGGGTCTATGGCTACACCTTC.

The chain employs TRBV14 and TRBJ2-1; TRBD2 matches 10 bases. Germline assignment: CDR1 SGHDN and CDR2 FVKESK. J was trimmed by 8 bases and V by 1 base; bases with no gene match: 5. This CDR3 is built from 15 residues. The CDR3 loop is CASSQGASGRDEQFF. CDR3 DNA sequence: TGTGCCAGCAGCCAAGGGGCTAGCGGGAGAGATGAGCAGTTCTTC.

The CDR3 DNA reads TGTGCCAGCAGCTTAGGTCGGACAGGTGCCTACGAGCAGTACTTC. Protein sequence: CASSLGRTGAYEQYF. This chain uses TRBV7-8 with TRBJ2-7, with 7 bases lining up with TRBD1. CDR3 size: 15 residues. V lost 1 base to trimming and J lost 2 bases; unmatched junction nucleotides: 5. Looked up from germline, CDR1 is SGHVS and CDR2 is FQNEAQ.

Of note for this clone: At one of its ends the junction is not consistent with the germline gene, which may arise from a read error. The chain has TRBV6-6 and TRBJ2-2, with D unclear. CDR3 length: 12 residues. Germline CDR1 is MNHNY and CDR2 is SVGAGI (reference sequence). This CDR3 is CALRGNTGELFF. For the CDR3, the DNA is TGCGCACTAAGAGGGAACACCGGGGAGCTGTTTTTT.

The chain combines TRBV19 with TRBJ1-1; D might be TRBD1 (6 bases). The CDR3 runs to 14 residues. The germline V and J ends were trimmed by 3 bases and 7 bases, with 15 bases remaining between them. The germline gives CDR1 LNHDA, CDR2 SQIVND (reference sequence). The CDR3 protein is CASSIAGARGEAFF. DNA of the CDR3: TGTGCCAGTAGTATCGCAGGGGCAAGGGGTGAAGCTTTCTTT.

The chain joins TRBV18 to TRBJ2-7; D may be TRBD1 (6 bases). The germline V and J ends were trimmed by 6 bases and 4 bases, with 10 bases remaining between them. The germline gives CDR1 KGHSH, CDR2 LQKENI. The CDR3 length is 12 residues. DNA of the CDR3: TGTGCCAGCTCGATGGGGGCGTACGAGCAGTACTTC. Amino acids: CASSMGAYEQYF.